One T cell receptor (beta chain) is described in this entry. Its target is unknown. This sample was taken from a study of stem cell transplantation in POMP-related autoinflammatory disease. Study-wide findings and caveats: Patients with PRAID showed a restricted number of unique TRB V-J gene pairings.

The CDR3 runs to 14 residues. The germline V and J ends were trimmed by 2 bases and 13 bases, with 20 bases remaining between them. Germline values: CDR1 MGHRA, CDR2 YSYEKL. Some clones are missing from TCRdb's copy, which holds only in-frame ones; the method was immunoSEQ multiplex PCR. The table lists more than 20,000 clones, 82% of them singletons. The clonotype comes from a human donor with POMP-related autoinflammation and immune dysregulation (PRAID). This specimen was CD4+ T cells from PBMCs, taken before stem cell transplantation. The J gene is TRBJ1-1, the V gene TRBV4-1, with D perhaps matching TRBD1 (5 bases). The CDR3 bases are TGCGCCAGCAGCCAACGTATGGGGCAGTCCCAAATTTTCTTT. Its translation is CASSQRMGQSQIFF.